The clone carrying this T cell receptor (beta chain) appeared many times. Its target is not known. The sample originates from a study of T cells in Graves' hyperthyroidism and ophthalmopathy. Study-level information: It was at initial diagnosis, before any treatment, that peripheral blood was collected.

Diagnosis rested on symptoms, serum thyroxine and TRAb, thyroid ultrasound, and orbital computed tomography. Study results and limitations: Before onset, by a median of around 6.1 months, the model predicted ophthalmopathy. Blood also showed most of the thyroid clonotypes that were expanded above 0.001.

The investigators amplified TCR beta CDR3 regions from RNA transcripts. The TCR CDR3 first-round RT-PCR relied on the HTBI primer set. MiXCR, applied by TCRdb to the multiplex PCR reads, yields one record per CDR3 protein. The data contain roughly 800,000 distinct CDR3 sequences, 38% of them singletons. Looked up from germline, CDR1 is SNHLY and CDR2 is FYNNEI. This CDR3 spans 13 amino acids. The ends were cut back, 7 bases at V and 1 base at J, with 11 bases in the middle. The chain couples TRBV2 to TRBJ2-7, with D hard to call. The sample consisted of blood. The sequence came from a man aged 18 to 29 with Graves' hyperthyroidism. The CDR3: CASTLQASYEQYF. CDR3 DNA: TGTGCCAGCACGCTGCAGGCATCCTACGAGCAGTACTTC.